The source of this T cell receptor beta chain is a study of T-cell reconstitution after alpha-beta-depleted transplantation in children. This clonotype was observed a handful of times. The CDR3 has 14 amino acids. Losses at the gene ends were 8 bases for V and 2 bases for J; bases not matched to a gene: 4. Germline CDR1 reads SGHTA; CDR2 reads FQGNSA. Unique molecular identifiers were used to barcode this TCRbeta library. TCRdb fed the PCR reads into MiXCR, producing one record per CDR3 protein. The data hold about 500,000 distinct CDR3 sequences, with approximately 32% observed a single time. The sequenced sample was PBMCs from the stem cell graft donor, obtained from the stem cell graft. The chain uses TRBV7-2 and TRBJ2-7; 12 nucleotides match TRBD2. This receptor was identified in a human donor who donated a stem cell graft to a child with aplastic anemia. This CDR3 is CASQTSGGPYEQYF. The CDR3 DNA follows: TGTGCCAGCCAGACTAGCGGGGGACCCTACGAGCAGTACTTC.